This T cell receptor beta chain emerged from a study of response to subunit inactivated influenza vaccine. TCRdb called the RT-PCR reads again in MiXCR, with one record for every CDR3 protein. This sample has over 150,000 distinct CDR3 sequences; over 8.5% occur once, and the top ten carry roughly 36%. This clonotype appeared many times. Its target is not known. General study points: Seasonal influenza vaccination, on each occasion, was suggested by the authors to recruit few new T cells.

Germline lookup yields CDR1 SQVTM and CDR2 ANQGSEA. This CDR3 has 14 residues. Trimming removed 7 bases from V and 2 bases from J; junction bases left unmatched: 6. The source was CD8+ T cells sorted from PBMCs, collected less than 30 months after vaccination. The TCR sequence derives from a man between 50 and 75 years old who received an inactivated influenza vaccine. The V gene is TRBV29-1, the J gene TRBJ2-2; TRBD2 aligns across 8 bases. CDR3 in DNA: TGCAGCGCTTCTAGCGGGTTTAACACCGGGGAGCTGTTTTTT. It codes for CSASSGFNTGELFF.